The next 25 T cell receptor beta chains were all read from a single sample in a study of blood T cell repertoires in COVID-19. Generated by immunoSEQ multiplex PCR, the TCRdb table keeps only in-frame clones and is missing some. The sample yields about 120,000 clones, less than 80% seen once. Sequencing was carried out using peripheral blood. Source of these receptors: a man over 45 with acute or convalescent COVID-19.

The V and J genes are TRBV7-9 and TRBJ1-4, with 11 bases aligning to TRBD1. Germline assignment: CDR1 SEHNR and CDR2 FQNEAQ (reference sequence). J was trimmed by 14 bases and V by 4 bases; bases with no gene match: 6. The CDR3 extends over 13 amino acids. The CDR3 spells CASSWTGGAYLFF. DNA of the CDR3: TGTGCCAGCAGCTGGACAGGGGGCGCATACCTGTTTTTT. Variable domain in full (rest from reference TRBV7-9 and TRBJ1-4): DTGVSQNPRHKITKRGQNVTFRCDPISEHNRLYWYRQTLGQGPEFLTYFQNEAQLEKSRLLSDRFSAERPKGSFSTLEIQRTEQGDSAMYLCASSWTGGAYLFFGSGTQLSVL.

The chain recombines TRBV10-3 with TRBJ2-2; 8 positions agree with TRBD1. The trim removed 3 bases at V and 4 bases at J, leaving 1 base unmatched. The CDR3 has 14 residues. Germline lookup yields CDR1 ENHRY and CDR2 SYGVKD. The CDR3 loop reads CAISETGGTGELFF. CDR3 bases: TGTGCCATCAGTGAAACAGGGGGCACCGGGGAGCTGTTTTTT.

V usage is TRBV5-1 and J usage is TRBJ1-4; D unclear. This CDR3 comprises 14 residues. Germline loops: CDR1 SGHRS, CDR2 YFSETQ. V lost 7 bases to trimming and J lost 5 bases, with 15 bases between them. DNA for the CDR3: TGCGCCAGCCAACTGAGCACAGAGAATGAAAAACTGTTTTTT. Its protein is CASQLSTENEKLFF. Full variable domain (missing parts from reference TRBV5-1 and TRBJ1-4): KAGVTQTPRYLIKTRGQQVTLSCSPISGHRSVSWYQQTPGQGLQFLFEYFSETQRNKGNFPGRFSGRQFSNSRSEMNVSTLELGDSALYLCASQLSTENEKLFFGSGTQLSVL.

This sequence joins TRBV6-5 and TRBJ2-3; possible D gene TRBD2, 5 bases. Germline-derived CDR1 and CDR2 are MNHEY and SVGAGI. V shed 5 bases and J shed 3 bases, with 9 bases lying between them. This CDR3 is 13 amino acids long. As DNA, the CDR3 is TGTGCCAGCAGTCTTAGGGAGACAGATACGCAGTATTTT. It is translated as CASSLRETDTQYF.

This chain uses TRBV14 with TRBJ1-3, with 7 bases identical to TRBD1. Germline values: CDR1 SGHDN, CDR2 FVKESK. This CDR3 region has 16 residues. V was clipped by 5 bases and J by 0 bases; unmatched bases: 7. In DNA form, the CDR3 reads TGTGCCAGCAGCTTATGGACAGGCGGCTCTGGAAACACCATATATTTT. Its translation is CASSLWTGGSGNTIYF.

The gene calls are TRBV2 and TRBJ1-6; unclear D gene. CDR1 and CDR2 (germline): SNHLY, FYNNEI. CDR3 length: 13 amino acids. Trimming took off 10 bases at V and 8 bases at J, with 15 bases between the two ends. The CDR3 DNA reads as TGTGCCACCATGGGCGGGGAGGATTCACCCCTCCACTTT. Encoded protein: CATMGGEDSPLHF.

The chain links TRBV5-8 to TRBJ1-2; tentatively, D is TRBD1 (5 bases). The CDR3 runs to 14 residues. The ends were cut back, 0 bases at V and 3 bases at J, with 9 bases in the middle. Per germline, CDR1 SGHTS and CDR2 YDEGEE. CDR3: CASSLVGGDYGYTF. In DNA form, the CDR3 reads TGTGCCAGCAGCTTGGTTGGGGGGGACTATGGCTACACCTTC.

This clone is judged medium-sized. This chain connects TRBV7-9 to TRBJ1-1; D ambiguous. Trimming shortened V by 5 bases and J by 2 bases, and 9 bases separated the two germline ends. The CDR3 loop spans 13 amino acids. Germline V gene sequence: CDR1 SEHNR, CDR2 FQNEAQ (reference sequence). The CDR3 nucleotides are TGTGCCAGCAGCCTAGATTTAAACACTGAAGCTTTCTTT. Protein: CASSLDLNTEAFF.

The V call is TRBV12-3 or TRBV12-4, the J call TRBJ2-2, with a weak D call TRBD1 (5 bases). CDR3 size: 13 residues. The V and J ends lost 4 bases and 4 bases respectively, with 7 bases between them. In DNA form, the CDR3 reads TGTGCCAGCAGTTGGGGCAGCACCGGGGAGCTGTTTTTT. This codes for CASSWGSTGELFF.

CDR3 loop: CASSQDLAGDIQETQYF. CDR3 coding DNA: TGTGCCAGCAGCCAAGATTTAGCGGGAGATATCCAAGAGACCCAGTACTTC. V usage is TRBV3-1 (or the pseudogene TRBV3-2) and J usage is TRBJ2-5, with 9 bases that match TRBD2. The junction had 6 bases not matched to a gene; V was cut back by 0 bases and J by 1 base. CDR1 and CDR2 from the germline V gene are LGHDT and YNNKEL (reference sequence). The CDR3 runs to 17 residues.

In nucleotides, the CDR3 is TGTGCCAGCAGTTTGACAGGGAAAGAAGGGGAGCAGTACTTC. Translating gives CASSLTGKEGEQYF. The chain combines TRBV28 with TRBJ2-7; 7 bases match TRBD1. V was clipped by 3 bases and J by 7 bases; unmatched bases: 9. The CDR3 runs 14 residues. CDR1 and CDR2 (germline): MDHEN, SYDVKM.

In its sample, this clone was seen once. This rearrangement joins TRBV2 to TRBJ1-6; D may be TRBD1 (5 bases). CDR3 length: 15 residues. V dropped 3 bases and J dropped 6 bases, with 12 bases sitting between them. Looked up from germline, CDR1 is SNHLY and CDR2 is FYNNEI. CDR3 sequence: CASSDFSGFNSPLHF. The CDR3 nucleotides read TGTGCCAGCAGTGATTTTTCAGGGTTTAATTCACCCCTCCACTTT.

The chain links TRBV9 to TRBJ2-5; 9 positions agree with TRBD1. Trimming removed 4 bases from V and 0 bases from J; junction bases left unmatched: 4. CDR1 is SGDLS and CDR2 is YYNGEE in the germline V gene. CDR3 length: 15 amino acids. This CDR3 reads CASSTRQGDQETQYF. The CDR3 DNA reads TGTGCCAGCAGCACCCGACAGGGGGACCAAGAGACCCAGTACTTC.

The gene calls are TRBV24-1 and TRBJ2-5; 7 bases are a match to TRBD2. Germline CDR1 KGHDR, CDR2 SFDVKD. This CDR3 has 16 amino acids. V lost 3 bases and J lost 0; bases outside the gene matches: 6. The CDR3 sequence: CATSDIRGGYQETQYF. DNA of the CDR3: TGTGCCACCAGTGATATTAGGGGAGGGTACCAAGAGACCCAGTACTTC.

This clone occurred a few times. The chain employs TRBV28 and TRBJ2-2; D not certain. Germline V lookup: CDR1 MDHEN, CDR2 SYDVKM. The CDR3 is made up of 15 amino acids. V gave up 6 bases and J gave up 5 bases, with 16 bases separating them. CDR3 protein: CASSLGISRTGELFF. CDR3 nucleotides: TGTGCCAGCAGCCTCGGTATTTCGAGGACCGGGGAGCTGTTTTTT.

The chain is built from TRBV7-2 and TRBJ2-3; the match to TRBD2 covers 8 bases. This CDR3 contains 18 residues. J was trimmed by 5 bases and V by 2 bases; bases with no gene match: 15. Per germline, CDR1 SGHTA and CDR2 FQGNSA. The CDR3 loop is CASSLRGGFVGVKDTQYF. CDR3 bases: TGTGCCAGCAGCTTACGGGGGGGTTTTGTGGGAGTTAAAGATACGCAGTATTTT.

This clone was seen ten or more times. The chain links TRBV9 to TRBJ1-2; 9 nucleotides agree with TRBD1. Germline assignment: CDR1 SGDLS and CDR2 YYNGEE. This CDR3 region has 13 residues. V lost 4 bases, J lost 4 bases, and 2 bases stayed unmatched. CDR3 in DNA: TGTGCCAGCAGCTCGGGACAGGGCTATGGCTACACCTTC. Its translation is CASSSGQGYGYTF.

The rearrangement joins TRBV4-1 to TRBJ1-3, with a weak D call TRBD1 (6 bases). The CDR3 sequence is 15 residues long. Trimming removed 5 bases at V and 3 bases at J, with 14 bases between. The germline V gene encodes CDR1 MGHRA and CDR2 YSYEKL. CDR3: CASSWVRGSGNTIYF. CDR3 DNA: TGCGCCAGCAGCTGGGTGAGGGGGAGTGGAAACACCATATATTTT.

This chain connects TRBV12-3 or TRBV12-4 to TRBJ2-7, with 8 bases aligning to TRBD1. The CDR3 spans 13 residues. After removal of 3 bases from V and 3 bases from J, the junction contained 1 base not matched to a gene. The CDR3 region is CASSFDRGYEQYF. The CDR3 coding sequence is TGTGCCAGCAGTTTCGACAGGGGCTACGAGCAGTACTTC.

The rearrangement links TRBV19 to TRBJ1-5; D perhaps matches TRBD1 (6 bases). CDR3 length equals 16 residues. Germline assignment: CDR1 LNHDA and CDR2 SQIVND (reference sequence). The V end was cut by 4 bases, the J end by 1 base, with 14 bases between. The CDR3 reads CASSRTGRGSNQPQHF. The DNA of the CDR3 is TGTGCCAGTAGTAGAACAGGGAGGGGGAGCAATCAGCCCCAGCATTTT. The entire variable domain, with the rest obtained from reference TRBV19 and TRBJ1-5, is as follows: DGGITQSPKYLFRKEGQNVTLSCEQNLNHDAMYWYRQDPGQGLRLIYYSQIVNDFQKGDIAEGYSVSREKKESFPLTVTSAQKNPTAFYLCASSRTGRGSNQPQHFGDGTRLSIL.

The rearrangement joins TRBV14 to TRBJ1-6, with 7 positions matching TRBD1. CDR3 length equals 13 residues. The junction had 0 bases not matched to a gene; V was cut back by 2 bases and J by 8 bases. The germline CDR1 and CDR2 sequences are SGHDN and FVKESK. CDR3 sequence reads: CASSQQGDSPLHF. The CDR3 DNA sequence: TGTGCCAGCAGCCAACAGGGGGATTCACCCCTCCACTTT.

CDR3 DNA sequence: TGTGCCAGCAGACCCGACAGGGGGCGCACCGGGGAGCTGTTTTTT. This codes for CASRPDRGRTGELFF. The gene calls are TRBV28 and TRBJ2-2; 10 positions match TRBD1. The germline V gene encodes CDR1 MDHEN and CDR2 SYDVKM. V lost 6 bases to trimming and J lost 4 bases; unmatched junction nucleotides: 5. The CDR3 consists of 15 residues.

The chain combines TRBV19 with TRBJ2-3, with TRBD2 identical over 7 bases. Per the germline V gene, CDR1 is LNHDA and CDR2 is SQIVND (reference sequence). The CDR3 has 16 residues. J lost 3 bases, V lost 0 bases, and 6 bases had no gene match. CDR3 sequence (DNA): TGTGCCAGTAGTATAGATCCGGGGGGATTGACAGATACGCAGTATTTT. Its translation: CASSIDPGGLTDTQYF.

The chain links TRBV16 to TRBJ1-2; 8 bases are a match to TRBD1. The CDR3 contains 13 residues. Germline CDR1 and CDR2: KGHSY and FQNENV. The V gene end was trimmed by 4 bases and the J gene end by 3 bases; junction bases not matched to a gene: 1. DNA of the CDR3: TGTGCCAGCAGCCCACAGGGGGACTATGGCTACACCTTC. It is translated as CASSPQGDYGYTF.

This CDR3 is CASSPHGTSGRDEQFF. In nucleotides, the CDR3 is TGTGCCAGCAGCCCTCATGGGACTAGCGGGAGGGATGAGCAGTTCTTC. This chain joins TRBV28 and TRBJ2-1; 16 nucleotides agree with TRBD2. Unmatched junction bases numbered 7, after V lost 6 bases and J lost 8 bases. The CDR3 has 16 residues. The germline V gene has CDR1 MDHEN and CDR2 SYDVKM. The full variable domain, completed using reference TRBV28 and TRBJ2-1, is DVKVTQSSRYLVKRTGEKVFLECVQDMDHENMFWYRQDPGLGLRLIYFSYDVKMKEKGDIPEGYSVSREKKERFSLILESASTNQTSMYLCASSPHGTSGRDEQFFGPGTRLTVL.